These 4 T cell receptor beta chains originate from one sample sequenced in a study of T cell repertoires in cytomegalovirus infection. Each CDR3 protein gets one entry after TCRdb re-called the reads with MiXCR. The data contain 150,000 to 200,000 distinct CDR3 sequences, 28% of them singletons. Sequencing input: PBMCs. Receptors were obtained from a human donor in good health (CMV status not recorded). Some clones in this sample may be carry-over from other donors' samples.

The chain uses TRBV29-1 and TRBJ1-1; no clear D gene. The V and J ends lost 4 bases and 3 bases respectively, with 12 bases between them. The germline gives CDR1 SQVTM, CDR2 ANQGSEA. This CDR3 has 13 amino acids. DNA of the CDR3: TGCAGCGTTGGCCTGGGAGAGGACACTGAAGCTTTCTTT. This gives the protein CSVGLGEDTEAFF.

This chain links TRBV10-2 with TRBJ2-6; unclear D gene. The V end was cut by 4 bases, the J end by 0 bases, with 10 bases between. Looked up from germline, CDR1 is WSHSY and CDR2 is SAAADI. The CDR3 spans 16 residues. CDR3: CASSGTSSSGANVLTF. CDR3 coding DNA: TGCGCCAGCAGTGGGACCTCTAGCTCTGGGGCCAACGTCCTGACTTTC.

J is TRBJ2-7 and V is TRBV7-3, with 7 bases matching TRBD1. Germline loops: CDR1 SGHTA, CDR2 FQGTGA. The CDR3 length is 13 residues. The junction had 3 bases not matched to a gene; V was cut back by 4 bases and J by 3 bases. CDR3 in amino acids: CASSSTGFYEQYF. CDR3 sequence (DNA): TGTGCCAGCAGCTCGACAGGGTTCTACGAGCAGTACTTC.

The chain combines TRBV6-1 with TRBJ1-3; the D is unclear. CDR1 and CDR2 (germline): MNHNS, SASEGT. V gave up 5 bases and J gave up 0 bases, with 11 bases separating them. The CDR3 contains 15 residues. The CDR3 DNA is TGTGCCAGCAGTTTGGACTTGAGCTCTGGAAACACCATATATTTT. Its translation is CASSLDLSSGNTIYF.